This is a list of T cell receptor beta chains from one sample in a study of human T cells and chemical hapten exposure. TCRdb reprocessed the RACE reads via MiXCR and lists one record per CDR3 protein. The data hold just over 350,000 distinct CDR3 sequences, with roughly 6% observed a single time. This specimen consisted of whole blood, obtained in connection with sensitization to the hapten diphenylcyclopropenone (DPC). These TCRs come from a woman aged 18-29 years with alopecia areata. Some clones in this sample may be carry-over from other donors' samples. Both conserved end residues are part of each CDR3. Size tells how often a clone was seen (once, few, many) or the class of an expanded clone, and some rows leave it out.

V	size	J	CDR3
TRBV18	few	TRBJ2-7	CASSPTRGEPYERYF
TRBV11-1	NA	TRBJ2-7	CASSLGPGQGAGEQYF
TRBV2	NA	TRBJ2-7	CASSDAGGSYEQYF
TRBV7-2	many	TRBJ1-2	CASSHEGTTPYGYTF
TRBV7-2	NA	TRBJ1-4	CASSLDRGLASEKLFF
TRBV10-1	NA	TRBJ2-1	CASNLGLAGRPGVPNEQFF
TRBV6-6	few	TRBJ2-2	CASTKSGTGELFF
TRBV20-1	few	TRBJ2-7	CSAPGMGQGDEQYF
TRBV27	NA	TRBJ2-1	CASKFKSGGADEQFF
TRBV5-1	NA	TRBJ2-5	CASSFGHEETQYF
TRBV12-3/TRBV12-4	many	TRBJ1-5	CASSLSGQGEQPQHF
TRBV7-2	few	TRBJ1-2	CASSLGTVNYGYTF
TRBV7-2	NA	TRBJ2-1	CASSLRPPLRAGGSGEQFF
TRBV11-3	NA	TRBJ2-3	CASSLNRGRADTQYF
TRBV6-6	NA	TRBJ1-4	CASSYSGGGEKLFF
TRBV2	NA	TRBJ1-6	CACPRGRQGNSPLHF
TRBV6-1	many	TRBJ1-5	CASSVIGNQPQHF
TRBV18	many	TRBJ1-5	CARRIDQPQHF
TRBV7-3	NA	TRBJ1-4	CASSSKDGTNEKLFF
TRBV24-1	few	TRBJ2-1	CATSDFNEQFF
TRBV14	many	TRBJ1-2	CASSQSMNSNYGYTF
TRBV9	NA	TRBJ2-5	CASRARAGLLGETQYF
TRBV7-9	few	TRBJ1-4	CASSSTTGASEKLFF
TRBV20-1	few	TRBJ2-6	CSARDPNRGLGANVLTF
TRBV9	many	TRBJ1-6	CASSEGVDYNSPLHF
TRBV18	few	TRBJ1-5	CASSPGLDQPQHF
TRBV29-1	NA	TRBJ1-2	CSVGGGQGEDYGYTF
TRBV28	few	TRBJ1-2	CASTPLRTGQTYGYTF
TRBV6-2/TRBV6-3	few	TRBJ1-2	CASSYSQPFAYYGYTF
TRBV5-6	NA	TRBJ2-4	CASRDGRGVAKNIQYF
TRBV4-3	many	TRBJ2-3	CASARKRGGAGVDTQYF
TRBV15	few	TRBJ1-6	CATSSKTHSSYNSPLHF
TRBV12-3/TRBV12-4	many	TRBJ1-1	CASSGTGILNTEAFF
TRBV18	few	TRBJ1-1	CASSPPPSTEAFF
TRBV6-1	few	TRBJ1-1	CASSDPVMNTEAFF
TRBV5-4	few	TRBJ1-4	CASSVWTGGGEKLFF
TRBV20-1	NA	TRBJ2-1	CSWPGGGNEQFF
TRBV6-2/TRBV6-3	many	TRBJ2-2	CASSSTGMAGELFF
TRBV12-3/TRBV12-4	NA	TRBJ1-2	CASSLSAVNYGYTF
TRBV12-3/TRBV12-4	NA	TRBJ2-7	CASSFGGARGEQYF
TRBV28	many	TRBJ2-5	CASSMSRAGDQETQYF
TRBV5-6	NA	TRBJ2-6	CASSFETGMMPGANVLTF
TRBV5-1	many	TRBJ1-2	CASRTGGNYGYTF
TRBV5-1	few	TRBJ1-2	CASSPGSVLSYGYTF
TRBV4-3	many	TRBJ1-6	CASSLDRGSGGSPLHF
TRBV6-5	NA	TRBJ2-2	CASSRVPSGGASGELFF
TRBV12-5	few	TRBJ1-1	CASGLGGLRGEAFF
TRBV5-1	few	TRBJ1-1	CASSRTTGGPEAFF
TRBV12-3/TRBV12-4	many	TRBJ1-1	CASSLRGSTEAFF
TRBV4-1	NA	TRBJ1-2	CASSQALLHRGGGYTF
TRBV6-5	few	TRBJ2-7	CASSYSGGGTFEQYF
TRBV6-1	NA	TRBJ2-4	CASSPGTSGAGNIQYF
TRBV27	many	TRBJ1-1	CASSFGTGGNTEAFF
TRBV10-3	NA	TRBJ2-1	CAISERQGTANEQFF
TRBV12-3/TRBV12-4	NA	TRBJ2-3	CASSLEVARHTDTQYF
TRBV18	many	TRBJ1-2	CASSLDAVRGYGYTF